The TCR beta chain described here comes from a study of shared clonotypes between healthy human individuals. Study observations and caveats: Investigators collected only blood, and repertoires in tissues likely differ.

This CDR3 has 14 residues. Germline CDR1 reads SEHNR; CDR2 reads FQNEAQ (reference sequence). Trimming cost V 1 base and J 4 bases, with 10 bases left between them. This clone was counted ten times or more. Its target is unknown. PCR replicates performed on unsorted PBMC used approximately 300 ng DNA, tens of thousands of T cell genomes. Per the authors' pipeline: For the immunoSEQ data, sequences were junction-only without quality scores, so filtering differed. Here immunoSEQ multiplex PCR was the method, and the copy in TCRdb shows in-frame clones only, minus some. V and J calls and clone size are copied from that table; D and trimming were computed from the DNA. Counted here are hundreds of thousands of clones, about 79% occurring once; the ten biggest clones make up around 13%. Recent acute infections and vaccinations were absent in the healthy HIV-negative adult donors.

The rearrangement joins TRBV7-9 to TRBJ1-2; possible D gene TRBD1, 5 bases. The clonotype was recovered from a woman between 40 and 50 years old in good health. Some clones in this sample may be carry-over from other donors' samples. Sequenced material: PBMCs. The CDR3 sequence: CASSLGVGGYGYTF. The CDR3 DNA reads as TGTGCCAGCAGCTTAGGGGTTGGGGGCTATGGCTACACCTTC.